Described below is a single T cell receptor (beta chain) sequence and its context. As yet, its antigen is unknown. This CDR3 is built from 15 residues. The V gene's germline CDR1 is SNHLY and CDR2 FYNNEI. V was shortened by 0 bases and J by 0 bases, with 5 bases between the two germline ends. Regarding treatment: oral pan-JAK inhibitor, 5-10 mg twice daily. The data were taken from a study of CD8+ T cells in alopecia areata. Study in general: Tofacitinib was taken orally by treated patients, and the dose was 5 to 10 mg twice daily. Overall study results and limits: Many expanded lesional clones stayed in scalp and blood while on tofacitinib. Resident alphabeta T-cell populations of normal skin are likewise subject to sequencing in scalp samples. Whereas mice showed it more clearly, TCR sharing across patients was murkier, possibly because of HLA.

Reverse transcribed after extraction, RNA yielded cDNA as the sequencing template. Generated by immunoSEQ multiplex PCR, the TCRdb table keeps only in-frame clones and is missing some. This sample has about 200,000 clones, with 55% to 70% found just once. The chain links TRBV2 to TRBJ2-2; no reliable D call. The sequences come from CD4+ T cells sorted from blood, collected at week 24, from a patient treated with tofacitinib. This receptor was obtained from a human donor with alopecia areata. The CDR3 is CASSEAGPNTGELFF. The CDR3 DNA reads as TGTGCCAGCAGTGAAGCAGGGCCGAACACCGGGGAGCTGTTTTTT.